This TCR beta chain was observed in a study of blood T cell repertoires in COVID-19. Overall study: Specimens from acute and convalescent COVID-19 originated in the United States, Italy and Spain. In each case, the material was cDNA or gDNA derived from T cells, B-cell-depleted T cells, or PBMCs.

Original methodology: By means of reference gene primer amplification, nucleated cell counts were estimated. TCRdb's copy holds only in-frame clones and misses some; the assay was immunoSEQ multiplex PCR. V and J calls and clone size are as listed in that table; D and trimming were resolved from the DNA. The table lists 87,000 or so clones, around 86% of them singletons. Germline lookup yields CDR1 SGHTA and CDR2 FQGNSA. This CDR3 is built from 14 residues. Trimming at V came to 5 bases and at J to 4 bases, leaving 8 bases not matched to a gene. Source material: peripheral blood. The receptor was derived from an elderly woman with acute or convalescent COVID-19. The chain employs TRBV7-2 and TRBJ2-7, with 7 bases that match TRBD2. For the CDR3, the DNA is TGTGCCAGCAGCCCCAGCGGGGTTAAGTACGAGCAGTACTTC. This sequence encodes CASSPSGVKYEQYF.